The T cell receptor beta chain described here comes from a study of T cells and Merkel cell carcinoma outcomes. The study's findings and limits: In Merkel cell carcinoma, repertoire and T-cell density reportedly predicted outcomes.

Libraries were prepared by immunoSEQ multiplex PCR; TCRdb keeps only in-frame clonotypes and omits some of them. The table shows approximately 10,000 clones, with roughly 95% occurring only once. V lost 7 bases, J lost 5 bases, and 17 bases lay in between. Germline V CDR1 and CDR2: LNHDA, SQIVND (reference sequence). This CDR3 is built from 15 residues. With regard to this clone: Its target is not known.

The receptor's source is a human donor with Merkel cell carcinoma. This chain uses TRBV19 with TRBJ1-4, with D possibly matching TRBD1 (5 bases). Material for sequencing was tumor tissue from Merkel cell carcinoma. Here the CDR3 reads CASTPPGAGNEKLFF. The CDR3 DNA is TGTGCCAGTACCCCCCCCGGGGCAGGGAATGAAAAACTGTTTTTT.